This entry features one T cell receptor (beta chain) sequence. The germline CDR1 and CDR2 sequences are MNHEY and SVGAGI. The CDR3 spans 12 residues. The junction had 3 bases not matched to a gene; V was cut back by 2 bases and J by 12 bases. The sample is drawn from a study of T cell responses to AZD1222 COVID-19 vaccine. Method: immunoSEQ multiplex PCR; TCRdb's copy keeps in-frame clones and lacks some. The sample holds about 130,000 clones, around 92% seen once. The material was peripheral blood, obtained on day 0 of AZD1222 vaccination. This receptor was identified in an adult in good health. This rearrangement joins TRBV6-5 to TRBJ2-1; 8 bases line up with TRBD2. CDR3 loop: CASSYPGTRQFF. The CDR3 DNA reads TGTGCCAGCAGTTACCCTGGGACTAGGCAGTTCTTC.